A single sample gave rise to the 28 T cell receptor beta chains below, sequenced in a study of blood T cell repertoires in COVID-19. Method: immunoSEQ multiplex PCR; TCRdb's copy keeps in-frame clones and lacks some. The sample comprises about 200,000 clones, 86% of which are singletons, and around 23% rests with the top ten. Sequences were obtained from PBMCs or T cells enriched from blood (not recorded which). The origin of the receptors is a woman between 40 and 50 years old in a cohort exposed to, infected with or recovered from COVID-19 (not recorded which).

The V gene is TRBV25-1, the J gene TRBJ1-1, with D unresolved. Germline CDR1 is MGHDK and CDR2 is SYGVNS. The CDR3 length is 12 residues. V lost 3 bases, J lost 7 bases, and 9 bases lay in between. As DNA, the CDR3 is TGTGCCAGCAGTGACCACGACTATGAAGCTTTCTTT. This encodes CASSDHDYEAFF.

The chain's CDR3 is CASKRTGGNYGYTF. The CDR3 nucleotides read TGTGCCAGCAAACGGACAGGGGGCAACTATGGCTACACCTTC. The chain links TRBV28 to TRBJ1-2, with 11 bases lining up with TRBD1. The CDR3 is made up of 14 amino acids. The V gene's germline CDR1 is MDHEN and CDR2 SYDVKM. V lost 7 bases, J lost 2 bases, and 3 bases stayed unmatched.

This chain links TRBV4-1 with TRBJ1-1; D is ambiguous. The germline V and J ends were trimmed by 1 base and 1 base, with 7 bases remaining between them. Germline CDR1 is MGHRA and CDR2 is YSYEKL. CDR3 length equals 14 residues. The CDR3 sequence: CASSQVAGNTEAFF. In nucleotides, the CDR3 is TGCGCCAGCAGCCAAGTGGCGGGGAACACTGAAGCTTTCTTT.

This clone was observed a few times. The V and J genes are TRBV7-2 and TRBJ1-2; TRBD1 aligns across 8 bases. V was clipped by 5 bases and J by 7 bases; unmatched bases: 18. The V gene's germline CDR1 is SGHTA and CDR2 FQGNSA. The CDR3 totals 17 residues. The CDR3 DNA is TGTGCCAGCAGCCAGGGGGGCCAGGGGGCGCTTAGGACTGGCTACACCTTC. Its protein product is CASSQGGQGALRTGYTF.

The V and J genes are TRBV27 and TRBJ2-2; 7 nucleotides agree with TRBD2. The CDR3 totals 17 residues. The germline CDR1 and CDR2 sequences are MNHEY and SMNVEV (reference sequence). Germline trimming cut 0 bases from V and 3 bases from J; bases unmatched to any gene: 7. The CDR3 nucleotides are TGTGCCAGCAGTTTATCCGGCGGGAGCGCTTACACCGGGGAGCTGTTTTTT. It yields the protein CASSLSGGSAYTGELFF.

The rearrangement links TRBV2 to TRBJ2-1; D possibly corresponds to TRBD2 (5 bases). CDR1 is SNHLY and CDR2 is FYNNEI in the germline V gene. CDR3 length: 13 amino acids. V dropped 3 bases and J dropped 6 bases, with 9 bases sitting between them. CDR3 region: CASSDKRVNEQFF. In DNA, the CDR3 is TGTGCCAGCAGTGATAAGAGGGTCAATGAGCAGTTCTTC.

The chain recombines TRBV5-1 with TRBJ1-1; D ambiguous. Germline V gene lookup returns CDR1 SGHRS and CDR2 YFSETQ. CDR3 size: 16 residues. V lost 0 bases and J lost 0, with 12 bases in between. The CDR3 sequence is CASSLGASIMNTEAFF. The CDR3 DNA reads as TGCGCCAGCAGCTTGGGGGCGAGTATAATGAACACTGAAGCTTTCTTT.

This chain uses TRBV5-1 with TRBJ2-1; 9 nucleotides line up with TRBD2. The CDR3 runs 15 residues. Germline V CDR1 and CDR2: SGHRS, YFSETQ. Unmatched junction bases numbered 12, after V lost 5 bases and J lost 9 bases. The CDR3 bases are TGCGCCAGCAGGATTAGTGGCGGGGGGGCTCTTGAGCAGTTCTTC. Amino acids: CASRISGGGALEQFF.

The gene calls are TRBV19 and TRBJ1-6; D remains unclear. Germline assignment: CDR1 LNHDA and CDR2 SQIVND (reference sequence). The CDR3 is 17 amino acids. Trimming shortened V by 5 bases and J by 0 bases, and 14 bases separated the two germline ends. The CDR3 region has the DNA TGTGCCAGTAGTTCCTGGGCAGTCAGCTCCTATAATTCACCCCTCCACTTT. It is translated as CASSSWAVSSYNSPLHF.

V is TRBV6-2 or TRBV6-3 and J is TRBJ2-7; 7 nucleotides match TRBD1. The V gene's germline CDR1 is MNHEY and CDR2 SVGEGT. V lost 0 bases to trimming and J lost 6 bases; unmatched junction nucleotides: 5. CDR3 length: 14 amino acids. The CDR3 reads CASSYSQGLLEQYF. The CDR3 region has the DNA TGTGCCAGCAGTTACTCACAGGGGTTACTCGAGCAGTACTTC.

The rearrangement joins TRBV5-5 to TRBJ1-1; 10 bases line up with TRBD1. The CDR3 has 14 residues. Germline V gene sequence: CDR1 SGHKS, CDR2 YYEKEE (reference sequence). V was pared by 4 bases and J by 4 bases, with 4 bases of the junction left unmatched. The CDR3 DNA sequence: TGTGCCAGCAGCCCGGGACAGGGGCCCACTGAAGCTTTCTTT. Translated: CASSPGQGPTEAFF.

As DNA, the CDR3 is TGTGCCAGCAGCCTCAAACCGGGACTCCCCTACGAGCAGTACTTC. Translated, it gives CASSLKPGLPYEQYF. This chain links TRBV5-6 with TRBJ2-7, with a weak D call TRBD2 (6 bases). CDR1 and CDR2 from the germline V gene are SGHDT and YYEEEE. Trimming took 4 bases from V and 2 from J, leaving 16 bases between them. This CDR3 comprises 15 residues.

This clone was picked up one time. The CDR3, as DNA: TGTGCCAGCAGCGGTTTTGCGGCACCCCGATTGGATACGCAGTATTTT. Protein product: CASSGFAAPRLDTQYF. The J gene is TRBJ2-3, the V gene TRBV7-2; no firm D call. The CDR3 is 16 residues long. CDR1 and CDR2 (germline): SGHTA, FQGNSA. V dropped 5 bases and J dropped 6 bases, with 21 bases sitting between them.

The chain couples TRBV7-2 to TRBJ2-5; D not certain. CDR1 is SGHTA, CDR2 FQGNSA, per germline. The CDR3 consists of 12 residues. The germline V and J ends were trimmed by 5 bases and 5 bases, with 9 bases remaining between them. CDR3 nucleotide sequence: TGTGCCAGCAGCGCCTCCGGGGAGACCCAGTACTTC. It is translated as CASSASGETQYF. The full variable domain, in which reference TRBV7-2 and TRBJ2-5 provide the parts outside the CDR3, is GAGVSQSPSNKVTEKGKDVELRCDPISGHTALYWYRQSLGQGLEFLIYFQGNSAPDKSGLPSDRFSAERTGGSVSTLTIQRTQQEDSAVYLCASSASGETQYFGPGTRLLVL.

This chain links TRBV6-2 or TRBV6-3 with TRBJ2-5; weak D call: TRBD2 (6 bases). Germline V lookup: CDR1 MNHEY, CDR2 SVGEGT. The ends were cut back, 4 bases at V and 3 bases at J, with 15 bases in the middle. CDR3 length: 15 amino acids. CDR3 in DNA: TGTGCCAGCAGTTCAAACTTAGGGGAGGAAGAGACCCAGTACTTC. It encodes CASSSNLGEEETQYF.

This chain connects TRBV3-1 (or the pseudogene TRBV3-2) to TRBJ2-1; TRBD2 agrees at 7 bases. The CDR3 length is 16 residues. Germline V lookup: CDR1 LGHDT, CDR2 YNNKEL (reference sequence). V trimming: 4 bases; J trimming: 2 bases; junction bases outside the gene matches: 8. The CDR3 here is CASSPRTSIAYNEQFF. The CDR3 DNA sequence: TGTGCCAGCAGCCCCCGGACTAGTATTGCCTACAATGAGCAGTTCTTC.

This clone occurred once. The sample contains more than one DNA sequence encoding this CDR3. The chain combines TRBV14 with TRBJ1-2; 7 bases fit TRBD1. The CDR3 is 15 residues long. The germline V gene has CDR1 SGHDN and CDR2 FVKESK. After removal of 0 bases from V and 4 bases from J, the junction contained 5 bases not matched to a gene. The CDR3 region is CASSQDRRGLYGYTF. As DNA, the CDR3 is TGTGCCAGCAGCCAAGATAGGAGGGGGCTCTATGGCTACACCTTC.

This sequence joins TRBV19 and TRBJ1-4; D gene ambiguous. V was trimmed by 3 bases and J by 1 base, leaving 27 bases between them. CDR1 LNHDA and CDR2 SQIVND come from the germline V gene (reference sequence). The CDR3 totals 21 residues. The CDR3 protein is CASSIVLLLQGVGGTNEKLFF. The CDR3 region has the DNA TGTGCCAGTAGTATCGTCCTACTACTTCAAGGAGTAGGAGGAACTAATGAAAAACTGTTTTTT. Using reference TRBV19 and TRBJ1-4 for the parts outside the CDR3, the full variable domain is DGGITQSPKYLFRKEGQNVTLSCEQNLNHDAMYWYRQDPGQGLRLIYYSQIVNDFQKGDIAEGYSVSREKKESFPLTVTSAQKNPTAFYLCASSIVLLLQGVGGTNEKLFFGSGTQLSVL.

This sequence joins TRBV18 and TRBJ2-3; D not resolved. The V end was cut by 3 bases, the J end by 4 bases, with 5 bases between. The CDR3 extends over 12 amino acids. Germline V lookup: CDR1 KGHSH, CDR2 LQKENI. CDR3 protein: CASSPNPDTQYF. The CDR3 DNA reads as TGTGCCAGCTCACCTAATCCAGATACGCAGTATTTT.

V is TRBV4-3 and J is TRBJ1-4; maybe TRBD1 (5 bases). Germline V gene data show CDR1 as LGHNA and CDR2 as YSLEER. V was shortened by 0 bases and J by 0 bases, with 11 bases between the two germline ends. The CDR3 totals 17 residues. This CDR3 reads CASSQDQGGATNEKLFF. In nucleotides, the CDR3 is TGCGCCAGCAGCCAAGACCAGGGCGGGGCAACTAATGAAAAACTGTTTTTT.

This clone has only a few counts. This chain uses TRBV7-8 with TRBJ1-1; TRBD1 aligns across 7 bases. This CDR3 has 14 amino acids. V lost 3 bases to trimming and J lost 1 base; unmatched junction nucleotides: 2. Germline-derived CDR1 and CDR2 are SGHVS and FQNEAQ. The CDR3 bases are TGTGCCAGCAGCTTTGGACAGGAGAACACTGAAGCTTTCTTT. Translation: CASSFGQENTEAFF.

V is TRBV7-9 and J is TRBJ1-1; D remains ambiguous. V lost 3 bases, J lost 1 base, and 21 bases lay in between. In germline, CDR1 is SEHNR, CDR2 FQNEAQ (reference sequence). CDR3 length equals 18 residues. The CDR3 DNA sequence: TGTGCCAGCAGCTTTCTCCTTCGGAGGGATCGGTGGAACACTGAAGCTTTCTTT. This codes for CASSFLLRRDRWNTEAFF.

A single count supports this clone. The chain uses TRBV7-6 and TRBJ1-4; no firm D call. Trimming shortened V by 3 bases and J by 6 bases, and 14 bases separated the two germline ends. The CDR3 is 15 residues long. CDR1 is SGHVS and CDR2 is FNYEAQ in the germline V gene. CDR3: CASSFGYPPDEKLFF. DNA for the CDR3: TGTGCCAGCAGCTTCGGGTACCCGCCGGATGAAAAACTGTTTTTT.

The V call is TRBV4-1, the J call TRBJ2-2, with 7 bases lining up with TRBD1. Germline V gene lookup returns CDR1 MGHRA and CDR2 YSYEKL. This CDR3 is built from 15 residues. The trim removed 1 base at V and 5 bases at J, leaving 4 bases unmatched. The CDR3 loop is CASSQGTQGTGELFF. CDR3 nucleotide sequence: TGCGCCAGCAGCCAAGGGACACAGGGGACCGGGGAGCTGTTTTTT.

The chain links TRBV4-1 to TRBJ1-1; no clear D. The ends were cut back, 4 bases at V and 1 base at J, with 7 bases in the middle. The CDR3 runs 13 residues. Germline loops: CDR1 MGHRA, CDR2 YSYEKL. The CDR3 here is CASSPRQNTEAFF. In DNA, the CDR3 is TGCGCCAGCAGCCCGAGACAGAACACTGAAGCTTTCTTT.

CDR3 sequence (DNA): TGTGCCAGCACTTTGAACACCTTGAACACTGAAGCTTTCTTT. Translating gives CASTLNTLNTEAFF. V gene TRBV6-5 combines with J gene TRBJ1-1; no definite D call. This CDR3 has 14 residues. Trimming stripped 7 bases from V and 0 bases from J, with 12 bases between. CDR1 is MNHEY, CDR2 SVGAGI, per germline.

This clone has a single count. The CDR3 DNA reads TGTGCCAGCCGCGGACAGGGGGAAACTGGGGCCAACGTCCTGACTTTC. The encoded protein is CASRGQGETGANVLTF. V gene TRBV5-5 combines with J gene TRBJ2-6; 10 nucleotides match TRBD1. Losses at the gene ends were 7 bases for V and 2 bases for J; bases not matched to a gene: 6. The CDR3 contains 16 residues. Germline lookup yields CDR1 SGHKS and CDR2 YYEKEE (reference sequence).

The chain has TRBV4-1 and TRBJ2-3; TRBD2 agrees at 10 bases. This CDR3 region has 15 residues. Germline V gene sequence: CDR1 MGHRA, CDR2 YSYEKL. V lost 3 bases to trimming and J lost 3 bases; unmatched junction nucleotides: 3. The CDR3 is CASSHLAGETDTQYF. In DNA, the CDR3 is TGCGCCAGCAGCCATCTAGCGGGAGAAACAGATACGCAGTATTTT.